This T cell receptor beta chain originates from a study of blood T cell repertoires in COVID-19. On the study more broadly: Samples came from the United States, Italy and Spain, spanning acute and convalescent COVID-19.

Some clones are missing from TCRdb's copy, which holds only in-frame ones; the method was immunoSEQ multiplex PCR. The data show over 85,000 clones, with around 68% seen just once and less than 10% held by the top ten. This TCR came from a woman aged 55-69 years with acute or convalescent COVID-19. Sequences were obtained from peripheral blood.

The CDR3 nucleotides read TGCAGCGTTGCTCCAGTGGGGGACAGAAGGGACTTCTATGGCTACACCTTC. Its protein product is CSVAPVGDRRDFYGYTF. The V gene is TRBV29-1, the J gene TRBJ1-2; 7 bases align to TRBD1. With 4 bases clipped from V and 4 bases from J, the junction kept 18 bases outside the gene matches. This CDR3 has 17 amino acids. CDR1 and CDR2 from the germline V gene are SQVTM and ANQGSEA.